Listed below are T cell receptor beta chains from one sample, sequenced in a study of blood T cell repertoires in COVID-19. Some clones are missing from TCRdb's copy, which holds only in-frame ones; the method was immunoSEQ multiplex PCR. Of about 300,000 clones listed, over 75% are singletons. Sequenced input: peripheral blood. The source of these receptors is a human donor in a cohort sampled during active COVID-19. The CDR3 runs from the conserved cysteine through the conserved F or W. Each record gives: V gene, D gene, clone size, J gene, CDR3 DNA, CDR3 protein. The D gene is left open where the match is weak. Clone size is stated in some rows and not others, as once, few, many or a class when expanded.

V gene: TRBV5-1; D gene: TRBD2; clone size: .; J gene: TRBJ2-7; CDR3 DNA: TGCGCCAGCAGCCCGGGGACTAGCGTCTCCTACGAGCAGTACTTC; CDR3 protein: CASSPGTSVSYEQYF
V gene: TRBV15; D gene: .; clone size: .; J gene: TRBJ1-4; CDR3 DNA: TGTGCCACCAGCAAGCAACCTTTGGCGGGGACGGCTAATGAAAAACTGTTTTTT; CDR3 protein: CATSKQPLAGTANEKLFF
V gene: TRBV27; D gene: .; clone size: .; J gene: TRBJ2-2; CDR3 DNA: TGTGCCAGCAGTCACGGCGGTGGGGAGCTGTTTTTT; CDR3 protein: CASSHGGGELFF
V gene: TRBV3-1/TRBV3-2; D gene: TRBD2; clone size: few; J gene: TRBJ2-7; CDR3 DNA: TGTGCCAGCAGCAGACTAGCGGGACGGGACGAGCAGTACTTC; CDR3 protein: CASSRLAGRDEQYF
V gene: TRBV15; D gene: TRBD1; clone size: .; J gene: TRBJ1-5; CDR3 DNA: TGTGCCACCCACGCCGACAGGGACAATCAGCCCCAGCATTTT; CDR3 protein: CATHADRDNQPQHF
V gene: TRBV28; D gene: TRBD1; clone size: .; J gene: TRBJ2-5; CDR3 DNA: TGTGCCAGCAGGACAGGGGTGGTGTTGGGGGAGACCCAGTACTTC; CDR3 protein: CASRTGVVLGETQYF
V gene: TRBV7-9; D gene: TRBD2; clone size: .; J gene: TRBJ2-3; CDR3 DNA: TGTGCCAGCAGCTTTATCCAGAGCGGGAGATCAGATACGCAGTATTTT; CDR3 protein: CASSFIQSGRSDTQYF
V gene: TRBV10-3; D gene: .; clone size: .; J gene: TRBJ2-1; CDR3 DNA: TGTGCCTTTCGGGGCGGGGGCGCCTACAATGAGCAGTTCTTC; CDR3 protein: CAFRGGGAYNEQFF
V gene: TRBV5-1; D gene: .; clone size: .; J gene: TRBJ1-3; CDR3 DNA: TGCGCCAGCAGCTTACAGGGTACAGCTGGAAACACCATATATTTT; CDR3 protein: CASSLQGTAGNTIYF
V gene: TRBV28; D gene: .; clone size: .; J gene: TRBJ2-2; CDR3 DNA: TGTGCCAGCAGCCTCCCGTTGGCGGCCACCGGGGAGCTGTTTTTT; CDR3 protein: CASSLPLAATGELFF
V gene: TRBV27; D gene: .; clone size: .; J gene: TRBJ2-7; CDR3 DNA: TGTGCCAGCAGTTCCGCCGGGACTTACCATTACGAGCAGTACTTC; CDR3 protein: CASSSAGTYHYEQYF
V gene: TRBV6-6; D gene: .; clone size: few; J gene: TRBJ1-5; CDR3 DNA: TGTGCCAGCAGTTACTCCCAGGGGCCAAGCCAGCATTTT; CDR3 protein: CASSYSQGPSQHF
V gene: TRBV5-1; D gene: TRBD2; clone size: .; J gene: TRBJ2-1; CDR3 DNA: TGCGCCAGCCGGCGGGAGATAGAGACCTACAATGAGCAGTTCTTC; CDR3 protein: CASRREIETYNEQFF
V gene: TRBV6-5; D gene: .; clone size: .; J gene: TRBJ1-6; CDR3 DNA: TGTGCCAGCAGTTACTCGAGCGTTTCTAATTCACCCCTCCACTTT; CDR3 protein: CASSYSSVSNSPLHF
V gene: TRBV18; D gene: .; clone size: few; J gene: TRBJ2-2; CDR3 DNA: TGTGCCAGCTCAACGACTAGGACCGGGGAGCTGTTTTTT; CDR3 protein: CASSTTRTGELFF
V gene: TRBV5-4; D gene: .; clone size: .; J gene: TRBJ2-7; CDR3 DNA: TGTGCCAGCAGCCCCCGGACTCAACTAGGGTCCTACGAGCAGTACTTC; CDR3 protein: CASSPRTQLGSYEQYF
V gene: TRBV9; D gene: .; clone size: few; J gene: TRBJ2-7; CDR3 DNA: TGTGCCAGCAGCGTAGACAGGGCTCCCTACGAGCAGTACTTC; CDR3 protein: CASSVDRAPYEQYF
V gene: TRBV5-1; D gene: TRBD2; clone size: .; J gene: TRBJ2-7; CDR3 DNA: TGCGCCAGCAGCTTTACGGGAGGGCCCGACGAGCAGTACTTC; CDR3 protein: CASSFTGGPDEQYF
V gene: TRBV27; D gene: .; clone size: .; J gene: TRBJ1-6; CDR3 DNA: TGTGCCAGCTGTAAGACAGAAAATAATTCACCCCTCCACTTT; CDR3 protein: CASCKTENNSPLHF
V gene: TRBV2; D gene: TRBD2; clone size: .; J gene: TRBJ2-3; CDR3 DNA: TGTGCCAGCCTAGCGGGAGTGGCAGATACGCAGTATTTT; CDR3 protein: CASLAGVADTQYF
V gene: TRBV7-9; D gene: TRBD2; clone size: .; J gene: TRBJ2-7; CDR3 DNA: TGTGCCAGCAGCTCAGGACTAGCGGGAGCGTTCTCCTACGAGCAGTACTTC; CDR3 protein: CASSSGLAGAFSYEQYF
V gene: TRBV18; D gene: .; clone size: .; J gene: TRBJ2-1; CDR3 DNA: TGTGCCAGCTCACCTTCAGCGGGTGTGCATGAGCAGTTCTTC; CDR3 protein: CASSPSAGVHEQFF